The 27 T cell receptor beta chains reported below all come from one sample, sequenced in a study of regulatory T cells in long-lasting Graves disease. Described time point: newly diagnosed GD, antithyroid drugs for less than 3 months. Researchers made the TCR library from RNA that was extracted from PBMCs. Through Arm-PCR of CDR3 regions and iRepertoire HTBI primers, TCR beta libraries were built. TCRdb recomputed calls from the multiplex PCR reads with MiXCR, one row per CDR3 protein. The sample carries approximately 400,000 distinct CDR3 sequences, approximately 10% recorded once. The sample was also linked to a second study, of T cells in Graves' hyperthyroidism and ophthalmopathy.

This specimen was peripheral blood mononuclear cells (PBMCs), taken at new diagnosis, from a patient treated with antithyroid drugs. The receptors here all came from a woman aged 18-30 years with Graves disease.

V gene TRBV6-5 combines with J gene TRBJ1-4; D uncertain. V was shortened by 4 bases and J by 5 bases, with 11 bases between the two germline ends. The V gene's germline CDR1 is MNHEY and CDR2 SVGAGI. This CDR3 has 14 residues. CDR3 nucleotide sequence: TGTGCCAGCAGTTCGGGTAGAGGGAATGAAAAACTGTTTTTT. Its translation: CASSSGRGNEKLFF.

This clonotype was counted ten times or more. The CDR3 here is CASSLVGGVKAAKNIQYF. The CDR3 bases are TGTGCCAGCAGTTTAGTTGGAGGGGTCAAGGCGGCCAAAAACATTCAGTACTTC. This rearrangement joins TRBV27 to TRBJ2-4; TRBD2 might be the D (6 bases). The CDR3 has 18 residues. The V end was cut by 2 bases, the J end by 1 base, with 18 bases between. Germline V CDR1 and CDR2: MNHEY, SMNVEV (reference sequence).

This clonotype appeared many times. The CDR3 coding sequence is TGTGCCAGCAGCTTAGGTTGGGATCGGGGCACTGAAGCTTTCTTT. Translation: CASSLGWDRGTEAFF. The chain is built from TRBV7-2 and TRBJ1-1; D remains unclear. The germline CDR1 and CDR2 sequences are SGHTA and FQGNSA. The CDR3 is 15 residues long. V gave up 1 base and J gave up 4 bases, with 13 bases separating them.

This clonotype appeared many times. CDR3 loop: CASSLWGGRDTQYF. CDR3 bases: TGTGCCAGCAGCTTATGGGGGGGCAGAGATACGCAGTATTTT. The chain recombines TRBV7-3 with TRBJ2-3; tentatively, D is TRBD2 (7 bases). Trimming removed 2 bases from V and 5 bases from J, with 11 bases in between. The CDR3 is 14 residues long. Germline CDR1 reads SGHTA; CDR2 reads FQGTGA.

This clonotype was recorded at least ten times. The chain recombines TRBV5-1 with TRBJ2-2, with D possibly matching TRBD1 (6 bases). The CDR3 sequence is 12 residues long. Trimming took off 7 bases at V and 9 bases at J, with 13 bases between the two ends. Germline loops: CDR1 SGHRS, CDR2 YFSETQ. In DNA, the CDR3 is TGCGCCAGCCTTTCACAGGGACGGGAGCTGTTTTTT. This translates into CASLSQGRELFF.

The table lists this clonotype with a few counts. The V gene is TRBV7-3, the J gene TRBJ2-2; D is possibly TRBD2 (6 bases). The CDR3 runs 13 residues. Looked up from germline, CDR1 is SGHTA and CDR2 is FQGTGA. Trimming stripped 2 bases from V and 10 bases from J, with 11 bases between. CDR3 sequence (DNA): TGTGCCAGCAGCTTAGGAGGGACGGCGGAGCTGTTTTTT. Protein: CASSLGGTAELFF.

This clonotype was observed many times. The rearrangement joins TRBV13 to TRBJ1-2, with D unclear. Deletions cut 0 bases from V and 1 base from J, with 6 bases between. Germline V lookup: CDR1 PRHDT, CDR2 FYEKMQ (reference sequence). The CDR3 is made up of 14 amino acids. The CDR3 sequence is CASSLGSDNYGYTF. As DNA, the CDR3 is TGTGCCAGCAGCTTAGGCAGTGATAACTATGGCTACACCTTC. Full variable domain (remainder filled in from reference TRBV13 and TRBJ1-2): AAGVIQSPRHLIKEKRETATLKCYPIPRHDTVYWYQQGPGQDPQFLISFYEKMQSDKGSIPDRFSAQQFSDYHSELNMSSLELGDSALYFCASSLGSDNYGYTFGSGTRLTVV.

This clonotype was seen at least ten times. V gene TRBV4-3 combines with J gene TRBJ2-2; D unclear. This CDR3 has 14 amino acids. Germline CDR1 and CDR2: LGHNA and YSLEER. The V end lost 4 bases, the J end lost 2 bases, and 8 bases lay between the germline ends. The CDR3 DNA reads TGCGCCAGCAGCCCATGGGGAAACACCGGGGAGCTGTTTTTT. Translation gives CASSPWGNTGELFF.

This clonotype occurred many times. The chain links TRBV20-1 to TRBJ2-1; 8 bases are a match to TRBD2. CDR3 length equals 15 residues. Germline lookup yields CDR1 DFQATT and CDR2 SNEGSKA (reference sequence). V trimming: 3 bases; J trimming: 5 bases; junction bases outside the gene matches: 9. The CDR3 loop reads CSASDASGGNNEQFF. CDR3 DNA sequence: TGCAGTGCTAGCGACGCGAGCGGGGGTAACAATGAGCAGTTCTTC.

At least ten counts were recorded for this clonotype. CDR3 loop: CASARGDSYNEQFF. CDR3 sequence (DNA): TGTGCCAGCGCGAGAGGGGACTCCTACAATGAGCAGTTCTTC. The chain combines TRBV9 with TRBJ2-1, with D tentatively TRBD1 or TRBD2 (5 bases each). The CDR3 is 14 residues long. Germline lookup yields CDR1 SGDLS and CDR2 YYNGEE. With 7 bases removed from V and 0 bases from J, the gap between germline ends came to 11 bases.

The V call is TRBV5-6, the J call TRBJ2-7; a weak D match, TRBD1 (5 bases). The CDR3 sequence is 14 residues long. The germline V and J ends were trimmed by 3 bases and 2 bases, with 12 bases remaining between them. Germline V gene lookup returns CDR1 SGHDT and CDR2 YYEEEE. The CDR3: CASSYLTEPYEQYV. Written as DNA, the CDR3 is TGTGCCAGCAGCTATCTGACAGAACCCTACGAGCAGTACGTC.

Details on this clonotype: A read error is possible here, since a much larger clone lies one base away. J is TRBJ1-2 and V is TRBV29-1; D ambiguous. The CDR3 runs to 11 residues. Germline V lookup: CDR1 SQVTM, CDR2 ANQGSEA. The V end lost 1 base, the J end lost 8 bases, and 8 bases lay between the germline ends. The CDR3 protein is CSVEVDDGYTF. CDR3 DNA: TGCAGCGTTGAAGTGGATGACGGCTACACCTTC.

This clonotype was seen at least ten times. The chain couples TRBV6-1 to TRBJ2-7, with 10 bases that match TRBD1. Germline V lookup: CDR1 MNHNS, CDR2 SASEGT. This CDR3 comprises 14 residues. Trimming cost V 7 bases and J 5 bases; bases outside gene matches: 8. The CDR3 here is CASTEGQGIDEQYF. The DNA for the CDR3 is TGTGCCAGCACCGAGGGACAGGGGATCGACGAGCAGTACTTC.

This clonotype was detected many times. This chain connects TRBV20-1 to TRBJ2-3; the D is unclear. V lost 6 bases, J lost 4 bases, and 14 bases lay in between. Germline lookup yields CDR1 DFQATT and CDR2 SNEGSKA (reference sequence). The CDR3 runs to 13 residues. DNA for the CDR3: TGCAGTGCCCCTTTGGCAGCCTCAGATACGCAGTATTTT. As protein: CSAPLAASDTQYF.

V usage is TRBV7-6 and J usage is TRBJ2-1; possibly TRBD1 for D (5 bases). Germline V gene lookup returns CDR1 SGHVS and CDR2 FNYEAQ. The CDR3 loop spans 16 amino acids. V lost 6 bases and J 12 bases, leaving 27 bases between the germline ends. Here the CDR3 reads CASSREGVGLIGSQFF. CDR3 DNA sequence: TGTGCCAGCAGTCGAGAAGGGGTGGGGCTTATTGGATCGCAGTTCTTC.

This clonotype was counted many times. CDR3 protein: CASSNAGAGELFF. The CDR3 DNA follows: TGTGCCAGCAGCAACGCGGGCGCCGGGGAGCTGTTTTTT. The chain is built from TRBV9 and TRBJ2-2; maybe TRBD2 (5 bases). From germline, CDR1 is SGDLS and CDR2 YYNGEE. The V end was cut by 4 bases, the J end by 6 bases, with 10 bases between. The CDR3 contains 13 residues.

This clonotype was counted only a few times. This chain links TRBV7-9 with TRBJ2-5, with D possibly being TRBD1 (6 bases). The CDR3 covers 13 residues. Germline V lookup: CDR1 SEHNR, CDR2 FQNEAQ (reference sequence). The germline V and J ends were trimmed by 6 bases and 5 bases, with 13 bases remaining between them. CDR3 residues: CASRPQGSETQYF. For the CDR3, the DNA is TGTGCCAGCAGGCCACAGGGATCGGAGACCCAGTACTTC.

This CDR3 is CASSGYNYEQYF. DNA for the CDR3: TGCGCCAGCTCCGGATATAACTACGAGCAGTACTTC. V gene TRBV5-1 combines with J gene TRBJ2-7; D unresolved. Germline CDR1 and CDR2: SGHRS and YFSETQ. Trimming shortened V by 7 bases and J by 3 bases, and 11 bases separated the two germline ends. The CDR3 length is 12 residues.

This clonotype occurred many times. The chain links TRBV2 to TRBJ2-7; 8 positions match TRBD2. This CDR3 spans 14 amino acids. Germline V gene data show CDR1 as SNHLY and CDR2 as FYNNEI. The V and J ends lost 3 bases and 5 bases, in that order; junction bases with no gene match: 6. This CDR3 reads CASSEIAGSDEQYF. The CDR3 DNA reads as TGTGCCAGCAGTGAGATAGCGGGAAGCGACGAGCAGTACTTC.

This clonotype appeared once. The chain carries TRBV19 and TRBJ1-1, with a weak D call TRBD1 (6 bases). Germline V lookup: CDR1 LNHDA, CDR2 SQIVND (reference sequence). The ends were cut back, 3 bases at V and 2 bases at J, with 16 bases in the middle. This CDR3 has 16 amino acids. CDR3 nucleotides: TGTGCCAGTAGTATTTTCCCAGGCAGGGGAAACACTGAAGCTTTCTTT. As protein: CASSIFPGRGNTEAFF.

There are a few counts of this clonotype. The chain joins TRBV29-1 to TRBJ1-1, with D maybe TRBD1 (5 bases). CDR1 is SQVTM, CDR2 ANQGSEA, per germline. The CDR3 length is 13 residues. Trimming took off 7 bases at V and 1 base at J, with 13 bases between the two ends. In DNA, the CDR3 is TGCAGCGGCGGCTGGAGGGGGAACACTGAAGCTTTCTTT. Protein product: CSGGWRGNTEAFF.

This clonotype was seen many times. The rearrangement links TRBV28 to TRBJ2-3; 8 nucleotides line up with TRBD2. There are 16 residues in the CDR3. The germline V gene has CDR1 MDHEN and CDR2 SYDVKM. J lost 6 bases, V lost 6 bases, and 14 bases had no gene match. Here the CDR3 DNA reads TGTGCCAGCAGACGGGGGGGACTCCCTCAAGCGGATACGCAGTATTTT. Translating gives CASRRGGLPQADTQYF.

This clonotype was seen ten or more times. This rearrangement joins TRBV12-3 or TRBV12-4 to TRBJ2-5; the match to TRBD1 covers 12 bases. With V trimmed by 1 base and J by 5 bases, 8 bases remained unmatched. The CDR3 covers 17 residues. The CDR3 region is CASSLGRDRGRGETQYF. In DNA form, the CDR3 reads TGTGCCAGCAGTTTAGGACGGGACAGGGGGCGCGGGGAGACCCAGTACTTC.

This clonotype was seen ten or more times. V gene TRBV7-9 combines with J gene TRBJ2-2, with D uncertain. The germline V gene encodes CDR1 SEHNR and CDR2 FQNEAQ (reference sequence). The CDR3 runs 15 residues. The V end lost 10 bases, the J end lost 1 base, and 16 bases lay between the germline ends. The CDR3 reads CATSSKWGNTGELFF. The CDR3 DNA reads as TGTGCCACCTCTTCTAAGTGGGGGAACACCGGGGAGCTGTTTTTT.

The chain joins TRBV12-3 or TRBV12-4 to TRBJ2-3, with a tentative D call TRBD1 (5 bases). V was trimmed by 7 bases and J by 3 bases, leaving 20 bases between them. This CDR3 is built from 16 residues. CDR3 region: CASNVLGALGTDTQYF. For the CDR3, the DNA is TGTGCCAGCAATGTTCTAGGGGCGCTTGGTACAGATACGCAGTATTTT.

This clonotype was picked up many times. The V gene is TRBV7-2, the J gene TRBJ2-7, with 9 nucleotides matching TRBD2. V trimming: 1 base; J trimming: 2 bases; junction bases outside the gene matches: 12. The germline gives CDR1 SGHTA, CDR2 FQGNSA. The CDR3 has 18 amino acids. This chain's CDR3 is CASSLELWGREGPYEQYF. The CDR3 coding sequence is TGTGCCAGCAGCTTAGAACTTTGGGGGCGGGAGGGCCCCTACGAGCAGTACTTC.

This clonotype was detected ten times or more. The chain employs TRBV28 and TRBJ2-7; the D gene is possibly TRBD1 (6 bases). The V end lost 6 bases, the J end lost 4 bases, and 22 bases lay between the germline ends. This CDR3 region has 16 residues. Germline V gene lookup returns CDR1 MDHEN and CDR2 SYDVKM. The CDR3 region is CASSRRTARYLYEQYV. CDR3 bases: TGTGCCAGCAGCCGACGGACAGCCCGATATTTATACGAGCAGTACGTC.